The entry below gives a single TCR beta chain sequence along with its context. Its antigen is unidentified. This sample was included in a study of blood T cells in healthy people across ages. Study outcomes and limitations: Aged donors had fewer naive CD4+ cells and lower diversity than long-lived donors.

The authors ran a second PCR of about 6 to 11 cycles using a sample-barcoded 5' primer and a J-beta primer mix. TCRdb reanalysed the 5' RACE reads using MiXCR and keeps one entry per CDR3 protein. Altogether about 1.4 million distinct CDR3 sequences are present, around 59% being singletons, with the ten largest covering over 6.5%. The CDR3 consists of 14 residues. Looked up from germline, CDR1 is MGHDK and CDR2 is SYGVNS. The germline V and J ends were trimmed by 3 bases and 9 bases, with 12 bases remaining between them. No fewer than 6.5 million PBMCs went into each sample. This TCR came from a man younger than 30 in good health. The chain links TRBV25-1 to TRBJ1-6; possible D gene TRBD1, 6 bases. Sequenced: blood. The CDR3 sequence is CASSDVQGFSPLHF. In DNA, the CDR3 is TGTGCCAGCAGTGACGTACAGGGATTTTCACCCCTCCACTTT. The entire variable domain, with the rest obtained from reference TRBV25-1 and TRBJ1-6, is as follows: EADIYQTPRYLVIGTGKKITLECSQTMGHDKMYWYQQDPGMELHLIHYSYGVNSTEKGDLSSESTVSRIRTEHFPLTLESARPSHTSQYLCASSDVQGFSPLHFGNGTRLTVT.